A single sample is the source of the 3 T cell receptor beta chains below, sequenced in a study of CD8+CD57+ T cells in acquired aplastic anemia. For sequencing, patients were chosen who had shown expansion of CD8+CD57+ cells by flow cytometry. Genomic DNA, serving as template, underwent TCR beta VDJ and CDR3 profiling. TCRdb re-called the reads with MiXCR, one entry per CDR3 protein. The sample records 170,000 or so distinct CDR3 sequences, about 60% being singletons. The sequenced sample consisted of sorted CD4+, CD8+, or CD8+CD57+ T cells (not recorded which) from PBMCs. Receptor source: a human donor with aplastic anemia.

This clonotype has only one observation. CDR3 sequence: CASSLGLAGAPDTQYF. CDR3 nucleotides: TGTGCCAGCAGCTTAGGACTAGCGGGAGCGCCAGATACGCAGTATTTT. The V call is TRBV7-9, the J call TRBJ2-3; 12 nucleotides line up with TRBD2. The CDR3 loop spans 16 amino acids. With V trimmed by 1 base and J by 4 bases, 3 bases remained unmatched. CDR1 is SEHNR and CDR2 is FQNEAQ in the germline V gene (reference sequence).

The CDR3 is CSVGRTYTEAFF. The CDR3 DNA follows: TGCAGCGTGGGACGGACGTACACTGAAGCTTTCTTT. The chain combines TRBV29-1 with TRBJ1-1, with D possibly being TRBD1 (5 bases). This CDR3 has 12 amino acids. V gave up 6 bases and J gave up 3 bases, with 11 bases separating them. Germline V gives CDR1 SQVTM, CDR2 ANQGSEA. Filled out from reference TRBV29-1 and TRBJ1-1, the complete variable domain reads SAVISQKPSRDICQRGTSLTIQCQVDSQVTMMFWYRQQPGQSLTLIATANQGSEATYESGFVIDKFPISRPNLTFSTLTVSNMSPEDSSIYLCSVGRTYTEAFFGQGTRLTVV.

The rearrangement joins TRBV7-9 to TRBJ2-7; TRBD2 agrees at 15 bases. The CDR3 is made up of 16 amino acids. CDR1 and CDR2 (germline): SEHNR, FQNEAQ (reference sequence). V shed 4 bases, J shed 6 bases, and the junction held 7 bases outside the gene matches. The CDR3 coding sequence is TGTGCCAGCAGCTCCCTTCGGGGACTAGCGGGGGGCGAGCAGTACTTC. Protein product: CASSSLRGLAGGEQYF. Complete variable domain (other parts from reference TRBV7-9 and TRBJ2-7): DTGVSQNPRHKITKRGQNVTFRCDPISEHNRLYWYRQTLGQGPEFLTYFQNEAQLEKSRLLSDRFSAERPKGSFSTLEIQRTEQGDSAMYLCASSSLRGLAGGEQYFGPGTRLTVT.